Listed below are T cell receptor beta chains from one sample, sequenced in a study of Graves' ophthalmopathy and Graves' hyperthyroidism. In TCRdb, the multiplex PCR reads were re-called with MiXCR into one record per CDR3 protein. Among about 210,000 distinct CDR3 sequences, under 30% were seen once, and the ten largest hold approximately 9%. The sequenced sample consisted of peripheral blood. All receptors come from a man aged 45-65 years with Graves' ophthalmopathy. Both conserved end residues are part of each CDR3. A D gene is named only where the DNA matches it firmly. Clone size is shown for a subset of rows, as once, few, many or a class of expanded clone.

clone size: .
J gene: TRBJ2-7
V gene: TRBV28
D gene: .
CDR3 protein: CASSFPDRSYEQYF
CDR3 DNA: TGTGCCAGCAGTTTCCCGGACAGATCCTACGAGCAGTACTTC

clone size: .
J gene: TRBJ1-1
V gene: TRBV12-3/TRBV12-4
D gene: .
CDR3 protein: CASSLSGSPEAFF
CDR3 DNA: TGTGCCAGCAGTTTATCAGGGTCCCCTGAAGCTTTCTTT

clone size: .
J gene: TRBJ1-5
V gene: TRBV20-1
D gene: .
CDR3 protein: CSAREVAGRQPQHF
CDR3 DNA: TGCAGTGCTAGAGAGGTCGCTGGGAGGCAGCCCCAGCATTTT

clone size: many
J gene: TRBJ2-5
V gene: TRBV2
D gene: TRBD1
CDR3 protein: CASSSVGTGTGSQYF
CDR3 DNA: TGTGCCAGCAGTAGTGTGGGGACAGGCACCGGGTCCCAGTACTTC

clone size: many
J gene: TRBJ1-1
V gene: TRBV4-3
D gene: .
CDR3 protein: CASSQAPGAEAFF
CDR3 DNA: TGCGCCAGCAGCCAAGCCCCAGGGGCTGAAGCTTTCTTT

clone size: few
J gene: TRBJ2-7
V gene: TRBV24-1
D gene: TRBD2
CDR3 protein: CATSPSGSFNEQYF
CDR3 DNA: TGTGCCACCAGCCCGAGCGGGAGCTTCAACGAGCAGTACTTC

clone size: .
J gene: TRBJ2-7
V gene: TRBV7-8
D gene: .
CDR3 protein: CASSSGLNSYEQYF
CDR3 DNA: TGTGCCAGCAGCTCGGGACTGAACTCCTACGAGCAGTACTTC

clone size: many
J gene: TRBJ2-1
V gene: TRBV19
D gene: TRBD2
CDR3 protein: CASSPTSGVNNEQFF
CDR3 DNA: TGTGCCAGTAGTCCAACTAGCGGGGTCAACAATGAGCAGTTCTTC

clone size: many
J gene: TRBJ2-2
V gene: TRBV7-2
D gene: TRBD2
CDR3 protein: CASSSGLAGGRELFF
CDR3 DNA: TGTGCCAGCAGCTCGGGACTAGCGGGAGGGAGGGAGCTGTTTTTT

clone size: .
J gene: TRBJ1-1
V gene: TRBV28
D gene: .
CDR3 protein: CASSPLRGSNTEAFF
CDR3 DNA: TGTGCCAGCAGTCCGCTAAGGGGGTCGAACACTGAAGCTTTCTTT

clone size: many
J gene: TRBJ2-7
V gene: TRBV28
D gene: .
CDR3 protein: CASSSAGSSYEQYF
CDR3 DNA: TGTGCCAGCAGTTCTGCCGGGAGTTCCTACGAGCAGTACTTC

clone size: few
J gene: TRBJ2-2
V gene: TRBV18
D gene: .
CDR3 protein: CASSPQVTGELFF
CDR3 DNA: TGTGCCAGCTCACCACAAGTCACCGGGGAGCTGTTTTTT

clone size: .
J gene: TRBJ1-1
V gene: TRBV28
D gene: .
CDR3 protein: CASRWPGGYTEAFF
CDR3 DNA: TGTGCCAGCAGGTGGCCCGGCGGATACACTGAAGCTTTCTTT

clone size: .
J gene: TRBJ1-5
V gene: TRBV12-3/TRBV12-4
D gene: .
CDR3 protein: CASSQTGRSNQPQHF
CDR3 DNA: TGTGCCAGCAGTCAGACAGGTCGAAGCAATCAGCCCCAGCATTTT

clone size: .
J gene: TRBJ2-7
V gene: TRBV6-2/TRBV6-3
D gene: TRBD2
CDR3 protein: CASSPAAGGSYEQYF
CDR3 DNA: TGTGCCAGCAGCCCCGCAGCGGGAGGCAGCTACGAGCAGTACTTC

clone size: many
J gene: TRBJ2-2
V gene: TRBV7-9
D gene: .
CDR3 protein: CASSSQGNTGELFF
CDR3 DNA: TGTGCCAGCAGCTCGCAGGGGAACACCGGGGAGCTGTTTTTT

clone size: many
J gene: TRBJ2-5
V gene: TRBV7-9
D gene: .
CDR3 protein: CASSPIGQETQYF
CDR3 DNA: TGTGCCAGCAGCCCCATAGGGCAGGAGACCCAGTACTTC

clone size: once
J gene: TRBJ2-7
V gene: TRBV12-3/TRBV12-4
D gene: TRBD2
CDR3 protein: CASSPSGRQQYF
CDR3 DNA: TGTGCCAGCAGTCCTAGCGGGAGGCAGCAGTACTTC

clone size: many
J gene: TRBJ1-1
V gene: TRBV11-2
D gene: .
CDR3 protein: CASSLAGVVSF
CDR3 DNA: TGTGCCAGCAGCTTAGCGGGGGTGGTCTCCTTT

clone size: many
J gene: TRBJ2-2
V gene: TRBV6-2/TRBV6-3
D gene: TRBD1
CDR3 protein: CASSFRGRNTGELFF
CDR3 DNA: TGTGCCAGCAGTTTCAGGGGGCGGAACACCGGGGAGCTGTTTTTT

clone size: many
J gene: TRBJ2-2
V gene: TRBV11-1
D gene: .
CDR3 protein: CASRPGHSNTGELFF
CDR3 DNA: TGTGCCAGCAGGCCGGGGCACTCGAACACCGGGGAGCTGTTTTTT

clone size: .
J gene: TRBJ1-2
V gene: TRBV28
D gene: .
CDR3 protein: CASSFRGVPYYGYTF
CDR3 DNA: TGTGCCAGCAGTTTTCGGGGGGTCCCGTATTATGGCTACACCTTC

clone size: many
J gene: TRBJ2-7
V gene: TRBV6-6
D gene: TRBD2
CDR3 protein: CASSYGASGRASYEQYF
CDR3 DNA: TGTGCCAGCAGTTACGGCGCTAGCGGGAGGGCCTCCTACGAGCAGTACTTC

clone size: .
J gene: TRBJ2-7
V gene: TRBV28
D gene: .
CDR3 protein: CASSLSTGSGYEQYF
CDR3 DNA: TGTGCCAGCAGTTTATCGACAGGGAGCGGGTACGAGCAGTACTTC

clone size: .
J gene: TRBJ1-2
V gene: TRBV12-3/TRBV12-4
D gene: .
CDR3 protein: CASGQGNGYTF
CDR3 DNA: TGTGCCAGTGGGCAGGGTAATGGCTACACCTTC

clone size: .
J gene: TRBJ2-7
V gene: TRBV6-1
D gene: TRBD1
CDR3 protein: CASTEWTGRLTSYEQYF
CDR3 DNA: TGTGCCAGCACCGAATGGACAGGGCGACTAACTTCCTACGAGCAGTACTTC

clone size: once
J gene: TRBJ2-5
V gene: TRBV20-1
D gene: .
CDR3 protein: CSASRGYLQETQYF
CDR3 DNA: TGCAGTGCTAGTAGAGGCTACTTACAGGAGACCCAGTACTTC

clone size: .
J gene: TRBJ1-1
V gene: TRBV12-3/TRBV12-4
D gene: .
CDR3 protein: CASSLMTDTEAFF
CDR3 DNA: TGTGCCAGCAGTTTAATGACAGACACTGAAGCTTTCTTT

clone size: many
J gene: TRBJ1-6
V gene: TRBV28
D gene: .
CDR3 protein: CASSPTFTNSPLHF
CDR3 DNA: TGTGCCAGCAGTCCGACATTTACTAATTCACCCCTCCACTTT

clone size: many
J gene: TRBJ1-2
V gene: TRBV12-3/TRBV12-4
D gene: TRBD1
CDR3 protein: CASSGTGLFGYTF
CDR3 DNA: TGTGCCAGCAGCGGGACAGGGCTCTTTGGCTACACCTTC

clone size: many
J gene: TRBJ2-7
V gene: TRBV6-2/TRBV6-3
D gene: .
CDR3 protein: CASSNRYEQYF
CDR3 DNA: TGTGCCAGCAGTAACAGATACGAGCAGTACTTC

clone size: .
J gene: TRBJ1-2
V gene: TRBV6-5
D gene: .
CDR3 protein: CASSYAPFPYDTGYTF
CDR3 DNA: TGTGCCAGCAGTTACGCCCCGTTTCCCTATGACACCGGCTACACCTTC

clone size: many
J gene: TRBJ2-5
V gene: TRBV7-2
D gene: .
CDR3 protein: CASSLSRDLAYF
CDR3 DNA: TGTGCCAGCAGCTTATCCCGGGACCTAGCCTACTTC

clone size: many
J gene: TRBJ1-5
V gene: TRBV7-3
D gene: .
CDR3 protein: CASSFHGKDQPQHF
CDR3 DNA: TGTGCCAGCAGCTTTCACGGGAAGGATCAGCCCCAGCATTTT

clone size: many
J gene: TRBJ2-6
V gene: TRBV7-2
D gene: .
CDR3 protein: CASSSFGFGANVLTF
CDR3 DNA: TGTGCCAGCAGCTCATTCGGATTTGGGGCCAACGTCCTGACTTTC

clone size: many
J gene: TRBJ2-6
V gene: TRBV7-3
D gene: .
CDR3 protein: CASSSYSGANVLTF
CDR3 DNA: TGTGCCAGCAGCTCTTACTCTGGGGCCAACGTCCTGACTTTC

clone size: many
J gene: TRBJ2-7
V gene: TRBV28
D gene: .
CDR3 protein: CASAPRAEGAYEQYF
CDR3 DNA: TGTGCCAGCGCCCCGCGGGCGGAGGGGGCCTACGAGCAGTACTTC

clone size: once
J gene: TRBJ1-5
V gene: TRBV2
D gene: .
CDR3 protein: CASMDSRNQPQHF
CDR3 DNA: TGTGCCAGCATGGACAGTCGCAATCAGCCCCAGCATTTT

clone size: many
J gene: TRBJ1-5
V gene: TRBV20-1
D gene: TRBD1
CDR3 protein: CSAFDRGLQPQHF
CDR3 DNA: TGCAGTGCATTCGACAGGGGGCTTCAGCCCCAGCATTTT

clone size: .
J gene: TRBJ2-7
V gene: TRBV30
D gene: .
CDR3 protein: CAWYGDEQYF
CDR3 DNA: TGTGCCTGGTATGGGGACGAGCAGTACTTC

clone size: .
J gene: TRBJ2-7
V gene: TRBV20-1
D gene: TRBD1
CDR3 protein: CSARSGTGASYEQYF
CDR3 DNA: TGCAGTGCTAGATCCGGGACAGGGGCCTCCTACGAGCAGTACTTC

clone size: .
J gene: TRBJ2-7
V gene: TRBV28
D gene: .
CDR3 protein: CASSWGPSNEQYF
CDR3 DNA: TGTGCCAGCAGTTGGGGTCCTTCGAACGAGCAGTACTTC

clone size: many
J gene: TRBJ2-2
V gene: TRBV29-1
D gene: TRBD2
CDR3 protein: CSVDGGSSGELFF
CDR3 DNA: TGCAGCGTTGACGGCGGGAGTAGCGGGGAGCTGTTTTTT

clone size: many
J gene: TRBJ1-1
V gene: TRBV5-1
D gene: .
CDR3 protein: CASSTGTAGGEAFF
CDR3 DNA: TGCGCCAGCAGCACGGGGACCGCAGGCGGGGAAGCTTTCTTT

clone size: many
J gene: TRBJ1-2
V gene: TRBV28
D gene: .
CDR3 protein: CASRSTGGYTF
CDR3 DNA: TGTGCCAGCAGAAGTACTGGGGGCTACACCTTC

clone size: many
J gene: TRBJ2-2
V gene: TRBV11-2
D gene: TRBD1
CDR3 protein: CASSLGTANSGELFF
CDR3 DNA: TGTGCCAGCAGCTTGGGGACAGCGAACAGCGGGGAGCTGTTTTTT

clone size: many
J gene: TRBJ2-7
V gene: TRBV2
D gene: .
CDR3 protein: CASSQRSQYF
CDR3 DNA: TGTGCCAGCAGTCAGCGGTCCCAGTACTTC

clone size: many
J gene: TRBJ2-7
V gene: TRBV4-3
D gene: TRBD1
CDR3 protein: CASSQDIGTGIYEQYF
CDR3 DNA: TGCGCCAGCAGCCAAGATATCGGGACAGGGATCTACGAGCAGTACTTC